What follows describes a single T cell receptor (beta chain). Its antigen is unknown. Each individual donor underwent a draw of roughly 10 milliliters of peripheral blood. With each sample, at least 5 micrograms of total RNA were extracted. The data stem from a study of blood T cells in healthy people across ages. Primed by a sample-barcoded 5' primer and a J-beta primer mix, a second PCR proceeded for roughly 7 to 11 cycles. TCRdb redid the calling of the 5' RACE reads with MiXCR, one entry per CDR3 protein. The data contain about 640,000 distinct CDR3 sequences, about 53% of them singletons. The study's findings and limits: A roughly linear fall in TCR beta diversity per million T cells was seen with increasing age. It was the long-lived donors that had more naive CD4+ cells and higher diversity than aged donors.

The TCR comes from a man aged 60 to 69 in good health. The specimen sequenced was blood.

Written as DNA, the CDR3 is TGCAGTGCTAGGGCGGCGGTCACAGATACGCAGTATTTT. Translated: CSARAAVTDTQYF. The rearrangement joins TRBV20-1 to TRBJ2-3, with D uncertain. This CDR3 has 13 residues. V was trimmed by 3 bases and J by 2 bases, leaving 9 bases between them. Germline CDR1 and CDR2: DFQATT and SNEGSKA (reference sequence).